These 16 T cell receptor beta chains share one sample of origin, sequenced in a study of CD8+CD57+ T cells in acquired aplastic anemia. CD8+CD57+ cell expansion had been shown by flow cytometry in patients chosen for sequencing. Genomic DNA served as template for TCR beta VDJ and CDR3 profiling. TCRdb reanalysed the reads using MiXCR and keeps one entry per CDR3 protein. The sample has hundreds of thousands of distinct CDR3 sequences, approximately 80% seen once. The sequencing input was sorted CD4+, CD8+, or CD8+CD57+ T cells (not recorded which) from PBMCs. The receptors come from a human donor with aplastic anemia.

With regard to this clonotype: The junction shows a germline mismatch at one end, possibly a read error. J is TRBJ2-5 and V is TRBV7-3; 9 nucleotides line up with TRBD1. The CDR3 totals 14 residues. In germline, CDR1 is SGHTA, CDR2 FQGTGA. The CDR3 region has the DNA TGTGCCAGCAGCCTACTTACAGGGGGCAGGACAGATTCGTTC. Its translation: CASSLLTGGRTDSF. Together with reference TRBV7-3 and TRBJ2-5, the CDR3 gives the full variable domain: GAGVSQTPSNKVTEKGKYVELRCDPISGHTALYWYRQSLGQGPEFLIYFQGTGAADDSGLPNDRFFAVRPEGSVSTLKIQRTERGDSAVYLCASSLLTGGRTDSFGPGTRLLVL.

The J gene is TRBJ2-1, the V gene TRBV7-2; 7 bases line up with TRBD2. This CDR3 comprises 16 residues. Losses at the gene ends were 3 bases for V and 8 bases for J; bases not matched to a gene: 13. Germline CDR1 SGHTA, CDR2 FQGNSA. The DNA for the CDR3 is TGTGCCAGCAGCTTGGGGGGGGGAAACGGTGAGCATGAGCAGTTCTTC. Translation gives CASSLGGGNGEHEQFF. Full variable domain (remainder filled in from reference TRBV7-2 and TRBJ2-1): GAGVSQSPSNKVTEKGKDVELRCDPISGHTALYWYRQSLGQGLEFLIYFQGNSAPDKSGLPSDRFSAERTGGSVSTLTIQRTQQEDSAVYLCASSLGGGNGEHEQFFGPGTRLTVL.

The chain joins TRBV7-8 to TRBJ2-1; a possible D gene is TRBD1 (6 bases). The CDR3 is 13 amino acids. CDR1 is SGHVS, CDR2 FQNEAQ, per germline. V was clipped by 0 bases and J by 13 bases, with 13 bases between them. The chain's CDR3 is CASSLAGDNDQFF. The CDR3 region has the DNA TGTGCCAGCAGCTTAGCAGGGGACAACGATCAGTTCTTC.

The chain recombines TRBV7-3 with TRBJ2-7; D possibly corresponds to TRBD1 (6 bases). In germline, CDR1 is SGHTA, CDR2 FQGTGA. The V end was cut by 5 bases, the J end by 9 bases, with 20 bases between. The length of the CDR3 is 14 residues. The DNA of the CDR3 is TGTGCCAGCAGCGGGTTTGCAGGGGCCTATGCGCAGTACTTC. Protein: CASSGFAGAYAQYF. Using reference TRBV7-3 and TRBJ2-7 for the parts outside the CDR3, the full variable domain is GAGVSQTPSNKVTEKGKYVELRCDPISGHTALYWYRQSLGQGPEFLIYFQGTGAADDSGLPNDRFFAVRPEGSVSTLKIQRTERGDSAVYLCASSGFAGAYAQYFGPGTRLTVT.

This chain uses TRBV9 with TRBJ2-5, with TRBD2 matching over 8 bases. CDR1 and CDR2 (germline): SGDLS, YYNGEE. J gave up 5 bases and V 4 bases, and 13 bases lay outside the gene matches. The CDR3 contains 16 residues. CDR3 coding DNA: TGTGCCAGCAGCTGGACTAGCAGGCGGAGTCATGAGACCCAGTACTTC. Amino acids: CASSWTSRRSHETQYF.

The gene calls are TRBV9 and TRBJ1-1, with 9 positions matching TRBD1. Germline values: CDR1 SGDLS, CDR2 YYNGEE. This CDR3 is built from 16 residues. The J segment lost 6 bases and the V segment lost 5 bases, leaving 14 bases of the junction unmatched. The CDR3 nucleotides are TGTGCCAGCAGTGGAGTTGTTGGGACAGGGTGCTCTGAAGCTTTCTTT. Its translation: CASSGVVGTGCSEAFF.

V is TRBV7-8 and J is TRBJ1-6; maybe TRBD1 (5 bases). The CDR3 is made up of 15 amino acids. Trimming removed 0 bases at V and 19 bases at J, with 22 bases between. Germline loops: CDR1 SGHVS, CDR2 FQNEAQ. The CDR3 bases are TGTGCCAGCAGCTTAGCGAGAGGGGCCGATACGCAGCTTCACTTT. Amino acids: CASSLARGADTQLHF.

This clonotype was counted ten times or more. The chain joins TRBV4-3 to TRBJ2-1, with 11 bases identical to TRBD2. Unmatched junction bases numbered 10, after V lost 0 bases and J lost 9 bases. Germline V gene data show CDR1 as LGHNA and CDR2 as YSLEER. The CDR3 covers 17 residues. This chain's CDR3 is CASSQDPLAGGPGEQFF. In DNA, the CDR3 is TGCGCCAGCAGCCAAGATCCCCTAGCGGGAGGACCGGGTGAGCAGTTCTTC.

The chain has TRBV7-2 and TRBJ2-7; D perhaps matches TRBD1 (5 bases). Germline CDR1 and CDR2: SGHTA and FQGNSA. The CDR3 is 17 amino acids. In DNA form, the CDR3 reads TGTGCCAGCAGCTTCGCGCACGCAGGGCTGAGCTCCGACGAGCAGTACGTC. This encodes CASSFAHAGLSSDEQYV.

Comments on this clonotype: Without the conserved terminal phenylalanine or tryptophan, this CDR3 likely stems from a read error. The DNA is omitted, as the CDR3 cannot be located on it reliably, and the CDR3 follows TCRdb's listing. The rearrangement uses TRBV19 and TRBJ1-6. Germline loops: CDR1 LNHDA, CDR2 SQIVND (reference sequence). The CDR3 is 16 residues long, counting both termini. The CDR3 loop reads CASSIGKGAYNEQLFV.

V usage is TRBV5-1 and J usage is TRBJ2-7; D is perhaps TRBD1 (6 bases). Trimming cost V 1 base and J 1 base, with 21 bases left between them. The CDR3 totals 18 residues. Germline CDR1 is SGHRS and CDR2 is YFSETQ. CDR3 nucleotide sequence: TGCGCCAGCAGCTTGTCATTAGGGGGACAAGCCCTTTCCTACGAGCAGTACGTC. As protein: CASSLSLGGQALSYEQYV.

This chain connects TRBV4-1 to TRBJ1-1, with D unclear. V lost 6 bases and J lost 1, with 9 bases in between. CDR1 MGHRA and CDR2 YSYEKL come from the germline V gene. The CDR3 runs 13 residues. CDR3 in amino acids: CASRGVGNTEAFF. The CDR3 DNA follows: TGCGCCAGCAGAGGAGTTGGGAACACTGAAGCTTTCTTT.

The V and J genes are TRBV7-8 and TRBJ2-7; D is unresolved. Germline assignment: CDR1 SGHVS and CDR2 FQNEAQ. The CDR3 has 15 amino acids. V was trimmed by 2 bases and J by 8 bases, leaving 19 bases between them. CDR3 protein: CASSLLVPPVQQQYF. In DNA, the CDR3 is TGTGCCAGCAGCTTACTTGTCCCGCCCGTCCAGCAGCAGTACTTC.

The rearrangement uses TRBV19 and TRBJ1-1; D may be TRBD1 (6 bases). The germline V and J ends were trimmed by 3 bases and 1 base, with 9 bases remaining between them. From germline, CDR1 is LNHDA and CDR2 SQIVND (reference sequence). The CDR3 is made up of 14 amino acids. The CDR3, as DNA: TGTGCCAGTAGTATGGCAGGGGCGAACACTGAAGCTTTCTTT. Translation: CASSMAGANTEAFF.

This chain joins TRBV20-1 and TRBJ2-3, with a tentative D call TRBD2 (5 bases). The V end lost 3 bases, the J end lost 0 bases, and 10 bases lay between the germline ends. The germline V gene has CDR1 DFQATT and CDR2 SNEGSKA (reference sequence). The CDR3 totals 14 residues. The CDR3 protein is CSARDWLSTDTQYF. CDR3 DNA sequence: TGCAGTGCTAGGGACTGGCTGAGCACAGATACGCAGTATTTT.

CDR3 DNA: TGTGCCAGCAGCTTTGAAAGAAGCGGGGAGTGTGTTGAGCAGTTCTTC. It codes for CASSFERSGECVEQFF. The chain recombines TRBV9 with TRBJ2-1; 7 bases align to TRBD2. Germline V lookup: CDR1 SGDLS, CDR2 YYNGEE. The CDR3 totals 16 residues. Trimming cost V 4 bases and J 9 bases; bases outside gene matches: 16. Full variable domain (remainder filled in from reference TRBV9 and TRBJ2-1): DSGVTQTPKHLITATGQRVTLRCSPRSGDLSVYWYQQSLDQGLQFLIQYYNGEERAKGNILERFSAQQFPDLHSELNLSSLELGDSALYFCASSFERSGECVEQFFGPGTRLTVL.